This is a list of T cell receptor beta chains from one sample in a study of cytomegalovirus exposure and HLA in healthy donors. TCRdb's table, derived via immunoSEQ multiplex PCR, lists solely in-frame clones and lacks some. The table lists around 120,000 clones, approximately 81% of them singletons. The material sequenced was PBMCs. Every receptor here comes from a young man in good health and CMV-seronegative. The CDR3 runs from the conserved cysteine through the conserved F or W. Fields, in order: J gene, clone size, V gene, D gene, CDR3 DNA, CDR3 protein. A D gene is named only where the DNA matches it firmly. A clone size is listed for some rows: how often the clone was seen (once, few, many), or a class if it is expanded.

>TRBJ2-3|.|TRBV25-1|.
TGTGCCAGCAGTGATCGGTATGAGGGCACAGATACGCAGTATTTT
CASSDRYEGTDTQYF
>TRBJ2-3|.|TRBV28|.
TGTGCCAGCAGTCCTAGGGGAATAGCAGATACGCAGTATTTT
CASSPRGIADTQYF
>TRBJ1-5|once|TRBV7-9|.
TGTTCCAGCAGCTACCAGGGATGGCCCCAGCATTTT
CSSSYQGWPQHF
>TRBJ2-3|few|TRBV5-1|.
TGCGCCAGCAGCTTGGCGGGGAAATCAACAGATACGCAGTATTTT
CASSLAGKSTDTQYF
>TRBJ1-2|.|TRBV6-6|TRBD1
TGTGCCAGCAGTTACTCGAAACAGGGGTTTCGGTATGGCTACACCTTC
CASSYSKQGFRYGYTF
>TRBJ1-1|.|TRBV19|.
TGTGCCAGTAGTGTGCTGACAGGTTCTTACACTGAAGCTTTCTTT
CASSVLTGSYTEAFF
>TRBJ2-5|once|TRBV6-5|TRBD2
TGTGCCAGCACCGCGAGCGGGGGGCTGGGAGAGACCCAGTACTTC
CASTASGGLGETQYF
>TRBJ2-7|.|TRBV6-5|.
TGTGCCAGCAGTTACTCGGGGGGATCCTACGAGCAGTACTTC
CASSYSGGSYEQYF
>TRBJ1-1|.|TRBV27|.
TGTGCCAGCAGTTCGTGGACAGAACTTACGAACACTGAAGCTTTCTTT
CASSSWTELTNTEAFF
>TRBJ2-2|.|TRBV15|TRBD1
TGTGCCACCAGCAGAGATGGCAGGGGGAGCACCGGGGAGCTGTTTTTT
CATSRDGRGSTGELFF
>TRBJ1-2|.|TRBV27|TRBD1
TGTGCCAGCAGTTTGTTTTGGCTACGAGGACAGGGGACCCGCTATGGCTACACCTTC
CASSLFWLRGQGTRYGYTF
>TRBJ1-3|.|TRBV7-8|TRBD1
TGTGCCAGCAGCCCAAGGACAGGGACTGGAAACACCATATATTTT
CASSPRTGTGNTIYF
>TRBJ2-2|.|TRBV4-2|.
TGTGCCAGCAGCCAAGAAAGAGCGAGGGAGCTGTTTTTT
CASSQERARELFF
>TRBJ2-5|.|TRBV5-1|.
TGCGCCAGCAGCTTACCCAGGGGCCAGGAAAAGACCCAGTACTTC
CASSLPRGQEKTQYF
>TRBJ1-1|.|TRBV7-8|.
TGTGCCAGCATCCGAAACACCTTGAACACTGAAGCTTTCTTT
CASIRNTLNTEAFF
>TRBJ2-1|.|TRBV27|TRBD2
TGTGCCAGCAGTTTAATATCTAGCGGGAGCTACAATGAGCAGTTCTTC
CASSLISSGSYNEQFF
>TRBJ1-5|.|TRBV5-5|.
TGTGCCAGCAGCGAAGGACACAGCCAGCCCCAGCATTTT
CASSEGHSQPQHF